This TCR beta chain was captured in a study of blood T cell repertoires in COVID-19. Study-wide background: Acute and convalescent COVID-19 specimens originated in the United States, Italy and Spain. PBMCs, B-cell-depleted T cells, or T cells provided the cDNA or gDNA that made up the material.

This CDR3 is built from 14 residues. The V end was cut by 5 bases, the J end by 4 bases, with 13 bases between. The germline gives CDR1 SGHDT, CDR2 YYEEEE. The authors' processing: It was from reference gene primer amplification that nucleated cell counts were estimated. Clones were read by immunoSEQ multiplex PCR, and TCRdb kept only the in-frame ones, dropping some. V and J calls and clone size come straight from that table; D and trimming were deduced from the DNA. The sample holds 200,000 to 300,000 clones, 75% to 85% seen once. The chain carries TRBV5-6 and TRBJ1-3; D gene unclear. The sequence derives from a woman aged 55-69 years with active or convalescent COVID-19. Sequences were obtained from peripheral blood. The CDR3 DNA follows: TGTGCCAGCAGTAGCGGGCAGCACGGAAACACCATATATTTT. This codes for CASSSGQHGNTIYF.